The subject of this entry is one T cell receptor (beta chain). Per the germline V gene, CDR1 is SGHNT and CDR2 is YENEEA. Germline trimming cut 2 bases from V and 2 bases from J; bases unmatched to any gene: 2. The CDR3 covers 15 residues. The data are from a study of blood T cell repertoires in COVID-19. Study-level information: Acute and convalescent COVID-19 specimens originated in the United States, Italy and Spain. The cDNA or gDNA used as material had been derived from T cells, B-cell-depleted T cells, or PBMCs.

Authors' analysis steps: Using reference gene primer amplification, nucleated cell counts were estimated. The assay was immunoSEQ multiplex PCR, and TCRdb's table has in-frame clones only and misses some. V, J and clone size are those of that table, while D and trimming were read from the DNA. This repertoire shows about 100,000 clones, 85% found once; its top ten account for around 4.1%. The sequenced sample consisted of peripheral blood. This clonotype originated in a man between 60 and 75 years old with acute or convalescent COVID-19. The chain is built from TRBV11-3 and TRBJ2-7, with 11 bases matching TRBD1. CDR3 DNA: TGTGCCAGCAGCTTAAGGGGACAGGGGGCCTACGAGCAGTACTTC. This gives the protein CASSLRGQGAYEQYF.